This T cell receptor (beta chain) came from a study of early T cells in non-severe SARS-CoV-2 infection. Across the whole study: Sequencing input comprised bulk RNA from unsorted whole blood; chain pairing was not available.

Trimming cost V 1 base and J 3 bases, with 7 bases left between them. The germline gives CDR1 MNHNS, CDR2 SASEGT. The CDR3 is made up of 14 amino acids. Individual cDNA molecules were tagged with unique molecular identifiers, the study reported. From the 5' RACE reads, TCRdb called clonotypes with MiXCR, one entry per CDR3 protein. This sample has tens of thousands of distinct CDR3 sequences, with approximately 12% found just once. This clonotype was seen repeatedly, ten times or more. No antigen is known for it. Study results and limitations: Database matching using VDJdb favored anti-spike CD8 responses, with private and CD4 specificities left missing.

The sequencing sample was made of whole blood. The chain couples TRBV6-1 to TRBJ2-1; tentative D call: TRBD2 (6 bases). The clonotype comes from an adult who was a healthcare worker with PCR-confirmed SARS-CoV-2 infection or an uninfected control (not recorded which). DNA for the CDR3: TGTGCCAGCAGTGAAGGGAGGGACTACAATGAGCAGTTCTTC. Its translation is CASSEGRDYNEQFF.